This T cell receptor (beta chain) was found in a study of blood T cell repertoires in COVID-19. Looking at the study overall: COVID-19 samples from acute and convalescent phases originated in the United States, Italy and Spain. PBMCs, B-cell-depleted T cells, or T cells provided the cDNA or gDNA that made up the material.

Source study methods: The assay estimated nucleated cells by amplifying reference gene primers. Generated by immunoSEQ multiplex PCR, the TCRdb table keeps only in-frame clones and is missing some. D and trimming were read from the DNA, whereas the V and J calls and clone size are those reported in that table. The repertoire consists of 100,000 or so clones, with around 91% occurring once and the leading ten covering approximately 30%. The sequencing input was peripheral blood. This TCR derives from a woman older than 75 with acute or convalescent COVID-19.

The CDR3 sequence is CASSIGLDYNEQFF. CDR3 in DNA: TGTGCCAGTAGTATCGGACTGGATTACAATGAGCAGTTCTTC. The chain links TRBV19 to TRBJ2-1; D perhaps matches TRBD2 (5 bases). There are 14 residues in the CDR3. The germline CDR1 and CDR2 sequences are LNHDA and SQIVND (reference sequence). V was shortened by 3 bases and J by 4 bases, with 10 bases between the two germline ends.